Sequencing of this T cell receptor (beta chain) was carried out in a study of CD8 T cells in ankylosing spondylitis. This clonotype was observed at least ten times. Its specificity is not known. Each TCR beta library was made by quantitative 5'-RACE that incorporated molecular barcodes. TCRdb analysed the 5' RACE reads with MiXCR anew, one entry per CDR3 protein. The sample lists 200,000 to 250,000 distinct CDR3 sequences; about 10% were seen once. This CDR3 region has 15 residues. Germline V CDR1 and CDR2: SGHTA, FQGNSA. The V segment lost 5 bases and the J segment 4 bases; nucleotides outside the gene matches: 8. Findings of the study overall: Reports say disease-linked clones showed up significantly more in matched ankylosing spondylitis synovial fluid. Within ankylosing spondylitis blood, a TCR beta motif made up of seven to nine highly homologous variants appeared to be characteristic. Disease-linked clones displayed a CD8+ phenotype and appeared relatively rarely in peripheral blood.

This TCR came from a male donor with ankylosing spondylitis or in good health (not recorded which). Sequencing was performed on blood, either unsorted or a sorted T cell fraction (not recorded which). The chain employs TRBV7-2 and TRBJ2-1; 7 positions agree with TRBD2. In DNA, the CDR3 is TGTGCCAGCAGCCCCGGAGTAGCGGGTTACAATGAGCAGTTCTTC. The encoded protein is CASSPGVAGYNEQFF.